Below, 14 T cell receptor beta chains from the same sample are listed, as sequenced in a study of identical twins. TCRdb re-called the 5' RACE reads through MiXCR, storing one row per CDR3 protein. This sample has a few hundred thousand distinct CDR3 sequences, with approximately 13% found just once. The same data also went into a second study, on yellow fever vaccine responses in identical twins.

Sequenced: CD8+ T cells sorted from blood. These receptors were obtained from a woman aged 18-29 years in good health.

The rearrangement links TRBV7-9 to TRBJ1-1; TRBD1 is a possible D gene (6 bases). This CDR3 region has 14 residues. Germline CDR1 is SEHNR and CDR2 is FQNEAQ (reference sequence). Trimming removed 6 bases at V and 1 base at J, with 12 bases between. CDR3: CASRKTGPNTEAFF. The CDR3 region has the DNA TGTGCCAGCAGGAAGACAGGACCGAACACTGAAGCTTTCTTT.

The rearrangement links TRBV7-9 to TRBJ2-2; the match to TRBD2 covers 8 bases. After removal of 5 bases from V and 1 base from J, the junction contained 6 bases not matched to a gene. CDR3 size: 16 residues. Germline-derived CDR1 and CDR2 are SEHNR and FQNEAQ (reference sequence). CDR3 in DNA: TGTGCCAGCAGCATACTTAGCGGGAAGAACACCGGGGAGCTGTTTTTT. Residues: CASSILSGKNTGELFF.

This chain connects TRBV20-1 to TRBJ2-1; TRBD2 matches at 7 bases. Losses at the gene ends were 1 base for V and 6 bases for J; bases not matched to a gene: 6. CDR1 and CDR2 (germline): DFQATT, SNEGSKA (reference sequence). This CDR3 contains 14 residues. The CDR3 reads CSARAGLPLNEQFF. CDR3 nucleotides: TGCAGTGCTAGAGCGGGACTACCTCTCAATGAGCAGTTCTTC.

This clonotype has at least ten counts. The rearrangement links TRBV10-3 to TRBJ2-7, with unresolved D. This CDR3 is built from 14 residues. The V end was cut by 0 bases, the J end by 0 bases, with 6 bases between. Germline lookup yields CDR1 ENHRY and CDR2 SYGVKD. This CDR3 is CAISESPYSYEQYV. The CDR3 DNA reads TGTGCCATCAGTGAGTCCCCTTACTCCTACGAGCAGTACGTC.

The rearrangement joins TRBV3-1 to TRBJ2-3; 8 nucleotides line up with TRBD2. The trim removed 7 bases at V and 4 bases at J, leaving 10 bases unmatched. Germline CDR1 LGHDT, CDR2 YNNKEL (reference sequence). The CDR3 has 15 residues. The CDR3 bases are TGTGCCAGCACCCCAATCGGGGGGGGCTCAGATACGCAGTATTTT. Translated: CASTPIGGGSDTQYF.

This clonotype occurred a few times. This chain connects TRBV6-5 to TRBJ2-7, with 7 bases matching TRBD2. CDR1 is MNHEY, CDR2 SVGAGI, per germline. There are 15 residues in the CDR3. V gave up 2 bases and J gave up 0 bases; unmatched junction bases: 4. The CDR3 nucleotides read TGTGCCAGCAGTTACGGGGGAGGGCCCTCCTACGAGCAGTACTTC. Its protein product is CASSYGGGPSYEQYF.

The gene calls are TRBV28 and TRBJ2-1; D is unclear. CDR3 length: 12 amino acids. V gave up 8 bases and J gave up 7 bases, with 12 bases separating them. Looked up from germline, CDR1 is MDHEN and CDR2 is SYDVKM. CDR3 sequence (DNA): TGTGCCAGCGGATCAGACGGGAATGAGCAGTTCTTC. As protein: CASGSDGNEQFF. Full variable domain (rest looked up from reference TRBV28 and TRBJ2-1): DVKVTQSSRYLVKRTGEKVFLECVQDMDHENMFWYRQDPGLGLRLIYFSYDVKMKEKGDIPEGYSVSREKKERFSLILESASTNQTSMYLCASGSDGNEQFFGPGTRLTVL.

CDR3 sequence reads: CATSDLGTSGHNEQFF. The CDR3 bases are TGTGCCACCAGTGATTTGGGGACTAGCGGACACAATGAGCAGTTCTTC. This sequence joins TRBV24-1 and TRBJ2-1; the match to TRBD2 covers 11 bases. CDR3 length: 16 amino acids. J lost 5 bases, V lost 0 bases, and 2 bases had no gene match. CDR1 and CDR2 (germline): KGHDR, SFDVKD.

A few counts support this clonotype. The chain couples TRBV6-1 to TRBJ2-1, with TRBD2 identical over 8 bases. This CDR3 has 15 residues. The germline CDR1 and CDR2 sequences are MNHNS and SASEGT. The V segment lost 6 bases and the J segment 2 bases; nucleotides outside the gene matches: 6. CDR3 nucleotides: TGTGCCAGCAGCCTCTTAGCGGGGACCTACAATGAGCAGTTCTTC. Protein product: CASSLLAGTYNEQFF.

This CDR3 reads CASSVARSYEQYV. The CDR3 DNA is TGTGCCAGCTCTGTAGCCCGCTCCTACGAGCAGTACGTC. The chain combines TRBV28 with TRBJ2-7; D ambiguous. Germline CDR1 is MDHEN and CDR2 is SYDVKM. V lost 8 bases and J lost 0, with 11 bases in between. The CDR3 is 13 residues long.

The chain couples TRBV6-1 to TRBJ2-7; D might be TRBD1 (6 bases). Between the trimmed V and J ends, which lost 3 bases and 1 base, there was a span of 13 bases. Germline CDR1 is MNHNS and CDR2 is SASEGT. The CDR3 loop spans 15 amino acids. The CDR3 region is CASSEMVDSSYEQYV. The CDR3, as DNA: TGTGCCAGCAGTGAGATGGTGGACAGTTCCTACGAGCAGTACGTC.

The table lists this clonotype with a few counts. The rearrangement joins TRBV9 to TRBJ2-2; D might be TRBD1 (5 bases). The CDR3 runs 15 residues. Germline CDR1 SGDLS, CDR2 YYNGEE. V was trimmed by 6 bases and J by 1 base, leaving 13 bases between them. CDR3 in DNA: TGTGCCAGCACCTTTGGGGCATTGAACACCGGGGAGCTGTTTTTT. It yields the protein CASTFGALNTGELFF.

The chain has TRBV28 and TRBJ2-5; 10 nucleotides match TRBD2. CDR1 MDHEN and CDR2 SYDVKM come from the germline V gene. J gave up 5 bases and V 6 bases, and 12 bases lay outside the gene matches. The CDR3 contains 16 residues. CDR3 sequence reads: CASRITLAGGGETQYF. In DNA form, the CDR3 reads TGTGCCAGCAGGATTACCTTAGCGGGAGGAGGCGAGACCCAGTACTTC.

This clonotype has ten or more counts. The chain combines TRBV12-3 or TRBV12-4 with TRBJ2-4; D not certain. V shed 3 bases and J shed 2 bases, with 5 bases lying between them. This CDR3 has 13 amino acids. The DNA of the CDR3 is TGTGCCAGCAGTTTTAGCCCCAAAAACATTCAGTACTTC. Translating gives CASSFSPKNIQYF.